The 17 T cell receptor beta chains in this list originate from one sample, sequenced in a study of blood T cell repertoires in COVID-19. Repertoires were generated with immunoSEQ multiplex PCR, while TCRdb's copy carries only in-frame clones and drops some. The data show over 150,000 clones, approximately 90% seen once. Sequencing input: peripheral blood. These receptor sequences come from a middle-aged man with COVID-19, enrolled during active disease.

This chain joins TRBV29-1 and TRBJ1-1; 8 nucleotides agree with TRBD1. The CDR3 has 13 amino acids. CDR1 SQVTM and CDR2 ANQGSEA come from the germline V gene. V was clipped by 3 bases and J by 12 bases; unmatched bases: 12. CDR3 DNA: TGCAGCGTTGACTTGACGGACAGGGTGGGTTCTTTCTTT. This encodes CSVDLTDRVGSFF.

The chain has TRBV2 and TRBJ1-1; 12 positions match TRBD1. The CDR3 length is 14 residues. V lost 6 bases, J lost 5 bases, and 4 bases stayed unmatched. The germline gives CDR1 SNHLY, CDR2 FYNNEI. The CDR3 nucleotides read TGTGCCAGCAGCGTGGGACAGGGGGCGACTGAAGCTTTCTTT. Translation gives CASSVGQGATEAFF.

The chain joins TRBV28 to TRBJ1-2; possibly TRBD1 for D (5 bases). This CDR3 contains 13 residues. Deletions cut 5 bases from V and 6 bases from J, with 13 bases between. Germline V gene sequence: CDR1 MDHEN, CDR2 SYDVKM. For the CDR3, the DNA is TGTGCCAGCAGTCGGACACCGTCGAATGGCTACACCTTC. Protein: CASSRTPSNGYTF.

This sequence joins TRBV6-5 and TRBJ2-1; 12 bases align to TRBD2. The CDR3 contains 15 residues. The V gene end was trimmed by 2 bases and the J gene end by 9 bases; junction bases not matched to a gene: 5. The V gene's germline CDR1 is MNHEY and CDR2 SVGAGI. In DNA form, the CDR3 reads TGTGCCAGCAGTTACAAACTAGCGGGGGGAGGTGAGCAGTTCTTC. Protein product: CASSYKLAGGGEQFF.

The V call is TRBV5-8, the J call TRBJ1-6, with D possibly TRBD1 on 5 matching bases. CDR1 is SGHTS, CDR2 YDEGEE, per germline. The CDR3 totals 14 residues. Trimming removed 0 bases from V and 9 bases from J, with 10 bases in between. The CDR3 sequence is CASSLVQGTSPLHF. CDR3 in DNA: TGTGCCAGCAGCTTGGTGCAGGGAACTTCACCCCTCCACTTT.

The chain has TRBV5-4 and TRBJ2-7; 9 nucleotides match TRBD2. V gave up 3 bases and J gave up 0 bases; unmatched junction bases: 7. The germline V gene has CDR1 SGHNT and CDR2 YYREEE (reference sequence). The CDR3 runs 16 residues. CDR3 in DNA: TGTGCCAGCAGCTCGGCGGGAGGGTCCGTCTCCTACGAGCAGTACTTC. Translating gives CASSSAGGSVSYEQYF.

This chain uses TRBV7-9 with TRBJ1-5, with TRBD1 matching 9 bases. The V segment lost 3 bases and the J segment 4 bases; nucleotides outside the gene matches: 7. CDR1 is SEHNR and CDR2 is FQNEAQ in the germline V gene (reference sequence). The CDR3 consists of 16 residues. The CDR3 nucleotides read TGTGCCAGCAGCTTTGGGGGACAGGGTGGAAATCAGCCCCAGCATTTT. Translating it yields CASSFGGQGGNQPQHF.

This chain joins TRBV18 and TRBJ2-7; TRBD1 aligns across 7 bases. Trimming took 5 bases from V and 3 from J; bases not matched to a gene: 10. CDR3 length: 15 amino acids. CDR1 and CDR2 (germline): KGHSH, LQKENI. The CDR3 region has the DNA TGTGCCAGCTCATCCGAAACAGGGGCCCTCTACGAGCAGTACTTC. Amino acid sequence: CASSSETGALYEQYF.

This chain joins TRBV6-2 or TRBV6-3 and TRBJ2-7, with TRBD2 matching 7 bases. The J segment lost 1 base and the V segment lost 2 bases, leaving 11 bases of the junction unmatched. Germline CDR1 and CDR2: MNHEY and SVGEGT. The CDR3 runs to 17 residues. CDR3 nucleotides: TGTGCCAGCAGTTACACCGGGTCTAGCGGATATTCCTACGAGCAGTACTTC. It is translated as CASSYTGSSGYSYEQYF.

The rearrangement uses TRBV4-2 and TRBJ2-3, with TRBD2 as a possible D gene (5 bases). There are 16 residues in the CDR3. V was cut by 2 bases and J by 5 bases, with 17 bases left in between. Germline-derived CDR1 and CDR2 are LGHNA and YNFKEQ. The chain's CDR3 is CASSQSRGIKQDTQYF. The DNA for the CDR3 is TGTGCCAGCAGCCAATCCCGGGGTATCAAACAAGATACGCAGTATTTT.

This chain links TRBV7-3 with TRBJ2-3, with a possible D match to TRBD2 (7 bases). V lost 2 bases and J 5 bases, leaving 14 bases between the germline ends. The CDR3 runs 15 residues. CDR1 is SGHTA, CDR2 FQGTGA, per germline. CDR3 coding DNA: TGTGCCAGCAGCTTATGGGGGGGCCCTAGAGATACGCAGTATTTT. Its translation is CASSLWGGPRDTQYF.

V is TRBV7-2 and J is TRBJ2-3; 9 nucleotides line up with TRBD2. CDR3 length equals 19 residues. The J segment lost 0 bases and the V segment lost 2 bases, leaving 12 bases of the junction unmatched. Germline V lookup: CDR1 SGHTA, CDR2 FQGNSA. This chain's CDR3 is CASSLKEGLAGESTDTQYF. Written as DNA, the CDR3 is TGTGCCAGCAGCTTAAAGGAGGGGTTAGCGGGGGAGAGCACAGATACGCAGTATTTT.

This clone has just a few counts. In DNA, the CDR3 is TGTGCCAGCTCCCCCAGGCCCACTGAAGCTTTCTTT. It translates to CASSPRPTEAFF. The chain carries TRBV7-8 and TRBJ1-1, with unresolved D. This CDR3 comprises 12 residues. The ends were cut back, 8 bases at V and 4 bases at J, with 11 bases in the middle. CDR1 is SGHVS, CDR2 FQNEAQ, per germline.

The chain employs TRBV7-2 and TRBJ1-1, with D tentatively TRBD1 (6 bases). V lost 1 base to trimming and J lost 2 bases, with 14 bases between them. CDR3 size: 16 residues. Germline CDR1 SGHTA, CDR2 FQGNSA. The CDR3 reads CASSLGPPGTNTEAFF. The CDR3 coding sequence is TGTGCCAGCAGCTTAGGGCCCCCCGGGACAAACACTGAAGCTTTCTTT.

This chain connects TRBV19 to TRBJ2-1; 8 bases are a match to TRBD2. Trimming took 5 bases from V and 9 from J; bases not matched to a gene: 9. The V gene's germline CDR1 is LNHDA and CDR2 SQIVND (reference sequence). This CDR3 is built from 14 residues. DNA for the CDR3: TGTGCCAGTAGTCTGGGACTAGAGTCTAGTGAGCAGTTCTTC. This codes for CASSLGLESSEQFF.

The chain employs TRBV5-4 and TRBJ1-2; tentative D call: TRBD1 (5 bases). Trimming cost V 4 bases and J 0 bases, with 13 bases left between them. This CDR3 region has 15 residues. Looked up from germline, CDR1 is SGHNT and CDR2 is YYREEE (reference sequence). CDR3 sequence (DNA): TGTGCCAGCAGCGTTAACTCGGGGGCTAACTATGGCTACACCTTC. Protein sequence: CASSVNSGANYGYTF.

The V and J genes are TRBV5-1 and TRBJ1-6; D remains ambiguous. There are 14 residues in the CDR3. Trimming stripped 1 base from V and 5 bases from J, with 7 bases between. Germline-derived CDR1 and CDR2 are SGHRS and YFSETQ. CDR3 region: CASSLWANNSPLHF. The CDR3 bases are TGCGCCAGCAGCTTGTGGGCCAATAATTCACCCCTCCACTTT.